This T cell receptor (beta chain) was recovered during a study of beta chain features in type 1 diabetes. In the study overall: The study examined 107,917,701 sorted cells across all samples.

The CDR3 has 16 residues. After removal of 8 bases from V and 2 bases from J, the junction contained 11 bases not matched to a gene. Sorting that relied on CD45RO/CCR7/CD25/CD127/CD95/CD27 yielded CD4+ naive, central memory, regulatory and stem cell-like memory cells. Every bit of the isolated RNA underwent reverse transcription, so sequencing read expressed TCRB transcripts. Method: immunoSEQ multiplex PCR; TCRdb's copy keeps in-frame clones and lacks some. In the table there are around 170,000 clones, less than 9.5% of which are singletons. This clone was picked up a small number of times. The material sequenced was central memory CD4+ T cells from blood. This TCR was sampled from a woman between 18 and 29 years old in good health. The genes are TRBV23-1 and TRBJ2-1; 8 bases map to TRBD2. TRBV23-1 is marked as an open reading frame, function uncertain. As DNA, the CDR3 is TGCGCCAGCGGGACTAGGAGGACGGTAACCTACAATGAGCAGTTCTTC. Amino acids: CASGTRRTVTYNEQFF.